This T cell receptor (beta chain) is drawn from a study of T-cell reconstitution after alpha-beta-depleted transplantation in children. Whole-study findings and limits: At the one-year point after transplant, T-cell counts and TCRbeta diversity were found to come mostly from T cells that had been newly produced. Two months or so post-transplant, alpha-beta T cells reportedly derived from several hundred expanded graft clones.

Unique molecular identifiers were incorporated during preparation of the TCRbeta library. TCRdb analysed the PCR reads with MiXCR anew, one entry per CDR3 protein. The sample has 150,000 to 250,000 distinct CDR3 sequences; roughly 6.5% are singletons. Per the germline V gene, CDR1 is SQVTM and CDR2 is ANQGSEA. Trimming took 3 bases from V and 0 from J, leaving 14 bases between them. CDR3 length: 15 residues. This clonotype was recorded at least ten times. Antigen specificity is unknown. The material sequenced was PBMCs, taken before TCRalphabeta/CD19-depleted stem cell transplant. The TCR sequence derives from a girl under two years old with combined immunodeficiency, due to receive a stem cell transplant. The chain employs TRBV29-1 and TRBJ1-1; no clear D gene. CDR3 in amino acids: CSVELRSLLNTEAFF. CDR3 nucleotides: TGCAGCGTTGAGCTCAGGAGCCTTTTGAACACTGAAGCTTTCTTT.